Each of the 27 T cell receptor beta chains below was sequenced from the same sample in a study of shared clonotypes between healthy human individuals. Naive CD8 cells, CD45RO-negative and positively selected for CCR7, excluded terminally differentiated effector memory CD45RA+ cells. Sequencing used immunoSEQ multiplex PCR; TCRdb keeps in-frame clones, though not all of them. Of hundreds of thousands of clones in the sample, about 96% were seen once. The source material was naive CD8+ T cells sorted from blood. The source of these receptors is a man in his thirties or forties in good health.

This chain connects TRBV18 to TRBJ2-4; 7 bases are a match to TRBD1. Trimming removed 3 bases from V and 6 bases from J; junction bases left unmatched: 8. CDR1 KGHSH and CDR2 LQKENI come from the germline V gene. This CDR3 is built from 15 residues. In nucleotides, the CDR3 is TGTGCCAGCTCACCCTTCCGGGACAGCAGAAACATTCAGTACTTC. As protein: CASSPFRDSRNIQYF.

V usage is TRBV19 and J usage is TRBJ1-1, with 8 bases aligning to TRBD1. The CDR3 covers 16 residues. Germline trimming cut 9 bases from V and 1 base from J; bases unmatched to any gene: 13. Germline values: CDR1 LNHDA, CDR2 SQIVND (reference sequence). This CDR3 is CASAKTGAEGNTEAFF. The CDR3 DNA is TGTGCCAGCGCTAAGACAGGGGCCGAAGGGAACACTGAAGCTTTCTTT.

The J gene is TRBJ2-7, the V gene TRBV6-1; the D is unclear. CDR1 and CDR2 from the germline V gene are MNHNS and SASEGT. The length of the CDR3 is 15 residues. The V gene lost 3 bases and the J gene lost 0 bases, with 12 bases spanning the gap. DNA for the CDR3: TGTGCCAGCAGTGATTACCTCAGGAGCTCCTACGAGCAGTACTTC. Amino acid sequence: CASSDYLRSSYEQYF.

V and J are TRBV7-8 and TRBJ2-3; the D gene is possibly TRBD2 (5 bases). CDR3 length: 16 amino acids. V was trimmed by 0 bases and J by 6 bases, leaving 16 bases between them. CDR1 and CDR2 from the germline V gene are SGHVS and FQNEAQ. This CDR3 reads CASSLAEDGRWDTQYF. The DNA for the CDR3 is TGTGCCAGCAGCTTAGCGGAGGACGGACGTTGGGATACGCAGTATTTT.

V and J are TRBV10-3 and TRBJ2-7; D might be TRBD2 (5 bases). Deletions cut 3 bases from V and 3 bases from J, with 12 bases between. The germline gives CDR1 ENHRY, CDR2 SYGVKD. This CDR3 comprises 14 residues. CDR3 nucleotides: TGTGCCATCAGTGACGGAGGTCTCTACTACGAGCAGTACTTC. This encodes CAISDGGLYYEQYF.

The chain couples TRBV2 to TRBJ2-7; 11 bases align to TRBD2. The germline gives CDR1 SNHLY, CDR2 FYNNEI. There are 14 residues in the CDR3. V shed 6 bases and J 3 bases; nucleotides not matched to a gene: 4. The CDR3 nucleotides are TGTGCCAGCAGGAAACTAGCGGGGGACTACGAGCAGTACTTC. Translation: CASRKLAGDYEQYF. Looking up the rest from reference TRBV2 and TRBJ2-7 gives the full variable domain: EPEVTQTPSHQVTQMGQEVILRCVPISNHLYFYWYRQILGQKVEFLVSFYNNEISEKSEIFDDQFSVERPDGSNFTLKIRSTKLEDSAMYFCASRKLAGDYEQYFGPGTRLTVT.

J is TRBJ1-1 and V is TRBV28, with D possibly matching TRBD1 (6 bases). V was cut by 8 bases and J by 0 bases, with 16 bases left in between. The CDR3 loop spans 15 amino acids. Germline V gene sequence: CDR1 MDHEN, CDR2 SYDVKM. Here the CDR3 DNA reads TGTGCCAGCGGCAGGGGACGGCATATGAACACTGAAGCTTTCTTT. It specifies CASGRGRHMNTEAFF.

The chain uses TRBV4-1 and TRBJ2-2, with 14 bases fitting TRBD2. CDR1 is MGHRA, CDR2 YSYEKL, per germline. The trim removed 2 bases at V and 3 bases at J, leaving 8 bases unmatched. The CDR3 runs 19 residues. Here the CDR3 reads CASSQSGLAGAADTGELFF. For the CDR3, the DNA is TGCGCCAGCAGCCAATCGGGACTAGCGGGAGCAGCCGACACCGGGGAGCTGTTTTTT.

The V call is TRBV7-8, the J call TRBJ1-5; D remains unclear. Germline V gives CDR1 SGHVS, CDR2 FQNEAQ. The CDR3 runs 13 residues. Trimming stripped 1 base from V and 5 bases from J, with 6 bases between. CDR3 sequence: CASSLEGYQPQHF. Here the CDR3 DNA reads TGTGCCAGCAGCTTAGAGGGCTATCAGCCCCAGCATTTT.

The CDR3 reads CASSQGRGRMNTEAFF. CDR3 sequence (DNA): TGCGCCAGCAGCCAAGGTAGGGGACGAATGAACACTGAAGCTTTCTTT. The rearrangement links TRBV4-3 to TRBJ1-1; tentatively, D is TRBD1 (5 bases). With 1 base removed from V and 0 bases from J, the gap between germline ends came to 12 bases. The CDR3 is 16 residues long. The germline V gene encodes CDR1 LGHNA and CDR2 YSLEER.

The sample holds one count of this clone. The chain has TRBV7-2 and TRBJ2-1; 13 bases match TRBD2. Trimming at V came to 1 base and at J to 8 bases, leaving 5 bases not matched to a gene. The CDR3 loop spans 16 amino acids. Germline-derived CDR1 and CDR2 are SGHTA and FQGNSA. The CDR3 DNA reads as TGTGCCAGCAGCTTAGATCGGACTAGCGGGAGCGATGAGCAGTTCTTC. This translates into CASSLDRTSGSDEQFF. The variable domain in full, completed from reference TRBV7-2 and TRBJ2-1, reads GAGVSQSPSNKVTEKGKDVELRCDPISGHTALYWYRQSLGQGLEFLIYFQGNSAPDKSGLPSDRFSAERTGGSVSTLTIQRTQQEDSAVYLCASSLDRTSGSDEQFFGPGTRLTVL.

V is TRBV29-1 and J is TRBJ2-1, with D maybe TRBD2 (6 bases). Germline V gene sequence: CDR1 SQVTM, CDR2 ANQGSEA. The germline V and J ends were trimmed by 4 bases and 7 bases, with 14 bases remaining between them. The CDR3 extends over 13 amino acids. The CDR3 spells CSVVTGVRNEQFF. Written as DNA, the CDR3 is TGCAGCGTTGTAACGGGAGTGAGGAATGAGCAGTTCTTC.

The V gene is TRBV5-6, the J gene TRBJ1-2; tentatively, D is TRBD1 (6 bases). V lost 6 bases and J 7 bases, leaving 13 bases between the germline ends. The CDR3 sequence is 12 residues long. CDR1 is SGHDT and CDR2 is YYEEEE in the germline V gene. The chain's CDR3 is CASMTGAGGYTF. Here the CDR3 DNA reads TGTGCCAGCATGACGGGGGCCGGTGGCTACACCTTC. The entire variable domain, with the rest obtained from reference TRBV5-6 and TRBJ1-2, is as follows: DAGVTQSPTHLIKTRGQQVTLRCSPKSGHDTVSWYQQALGQGPQFIFQYYEEEERQRGNFPDRFSGHQFPNYSSELNVNALLLGDSALYLCASMTGAGGYTFGSGTRLTVV.

The rearrangement joins TRBV29-1 to TRBJ2-5, with 9 bases matching TRBD2. The length of the CDR3 is 14 residues. V gave up 3 bases and J gave up 1 base; unmatched junction bases: 3. Germline assignment: CDR1 SQVTM and CDR2 ANQGSEA. The CDR3 nucleotides are TGCAGCGTTGACACTAGCGGGCGCCAAGAGACCCAGTACTTC. Residues: CSVDTSGRQETQYF.

On this clone: The sample contains more than one DNA sequence encoding this CDR3. This sequence joins TRBV7-9 and TRBJ2-1, with unresolved D. Per germline, CDR1 SEHNR and CDR2 FQNEAQ (reference sequence). V gave up 1 base and J gave up 6 bases, with 4 bases separating them. The length of the CDR3 is 12 residues. The CDR3 nucleotides read TGTGCCAGCAGCTTAGAAGTCAATGAGCAGTTCTTC. This encodes CASSLEVNEQFF.

The CDR3 DNA reads as TGCGCCAGCAGCCCCAGGTGGGCGGATTGGAATGAGCAGTTCTTC. Translated, it gives CASSPRWADWNEQFF. The chain employs TRBV4-3 and TRBJ2-1, with D unclear. This CDR3 is built from 15 residues. Trimming shortened V by 4 bases and J by 7 bases, and 17 bases separated the two germline ends. The germline CDR1 and CDR2 sequences are LGHNA and YSLEER.

The CDR3: CASSSEGAGTQYF. The CDR3 region has the DNA TGTGCCAGCAGCTCCGAGGGGGCCGGGACCCAGTACTTC. The chain has TRBV11-3 and TRBJ2-5, with TRBD1 matching 7 bases. The germline gives CDR1 SGHNT, CDR2 YENEEA. The CDR3 has 13 amino acids. Germline trimming cut 4 bases from V and 7 bases from J; bases unmatched to any gene: 6.

This clone was seen only once. This specimen includes other DNA sequences encoding the same CDR3. V usage is TRBV29-1 and J usage is TRBJ2-1; D unclear. This CDR3 spans 13 amino acids. Germline V gene lookup returns CDR1 SQVTM and CDR2 ANQGSEA. V lost 1 base, J lost 2 bases, and 6 bases lay in between. CDR3 protein: CSVEGVTYNEQFF. CDR3 sequence (DNA): TGCAGCGTTGAAGGGGTCACCTACAATGAGCAGTTCTTC.

The gene calls are TRBV7-8 and TRBJ2-7; 7 nucleotides match TRBD1. V trimming: 4 bases; J trimming: 1 base; junction bases outside the gene matches: 7. The germline V gene encodes CDR1 SGHVS and CDR2 FQNEAQ. The length of the CDR3 is 15 residues. For the CDR3, the DNA is TGTGCCAGCAGCTACGGACAGGCTTTGTCCTACGAGCAGTACTTC. As protein: CASSYGQALSYEQYF.

The chain is built from TRBV11-3 and TRBJ2-7; 7 bases map to TRBD2. The J segment lost 7 bases and the V segment lost 5 bases, leaving 8 bases of the junction unmatched. From germline, CDR1 is SGHNT and CDR2 YENEEA. The CDR3 length is 13 residues. The CDR3 reads CASSLTGEGEQYF. CDR3 sequence (DNA): TGTGCCAGCAGCCTCACGGGGGAGGGAGAGCAGTACTTC.

This chain uses TRBV29-1 with TRBJ2-7; D tentatively fits TRBD1 or TRBD2 (6 bases each). The V end lost 6 bases, the J end lost 3 bases, and 18 bases lay between the germline ends. CDR1 and CDR2 (germline): SQVTM, ANQGSEA. The CDR3 totals 14 residues. The CDR3 DNA sequence: TGCAGCGTCGGTGAGGGGGGAGATTTCTACGAGCAGTACTTC. As protein: CSVGEGGDFYEQYF.

This chain connects TRBV19 to TRBJ1-1; D is perhaps TRBD1 (6 bases). The CDR3 totals 14 residues. From germline, CDR1 is LNHDA and CDR2 SQIVND (reference sequence). The V gene lost 4 bases and the J gene lost 1 base, with 10 bases spanning the gap. The CDR3 nucleotides read TGTGCCAGTAGTACCCGGACAGAGAACACTGAAGCTTTCTTT. Translated, it gives CASSTRTENTEAFF.

The chain recombines TRBV11-2 with TRBJ1-1; 8 positions match TRBD1. Trimming cost V 4 bases and J 0 bases; bases outside gene matches: 4. The CDR3 is made up of 15 amino acids. Germline CDR1 SGHAT, CDR2 FQNNGV. CDR3 residues: CASSSGQALNTEAFF. The CDR3 DNA sequence: TGTGCCAGCAGCTCGGGACAGGCACTGAACACTGAAGCTTTCTTT.

The sample holds one count of this clone. CDR3 protein: CANPTLPDSYEQYF. CDR3 DNA sequence: TGTGCCAACCCGACTCTGCCCGACTCCTACGAGCAGTACTTC. The V and J genes are TRBV5-8 and TRBJ2-7; D remains ambiguous. The CDR3 contains 14 residues. V shed 9 bases and J shed 0 bases, with 16 bases lying between them. CDR1 and CDR2 from the germline V gene are SGHTS and YDEGEE.

CDR3 protein: CASSYRGQGTDTQYF. CDR3 DNA: TGTGCCAGCAGCTACCGGGGACAGGGGACAGATACGCAGTATTTT. V and J are TRBV7-9 and TRBJ2-3, with 10 bases aligning to TRBD1. The V and J ends lost 4 bases and 3 bases, in that order; junction bases with no gene match: 4. This CDR3 comprises 15 residues. Germline values: CDR1 SEHNR, CDR2 FQNEAQ (reference sequence).

The chain couples TRBV6-6 to TRBJ1-4; possibly TRBD1 for D (5 bases). The CDR3 totals 12 residues. The germline gives CDR1 MNHNY, CDR2 SVGAGI (reference sequence). V dropped 7 bases and J dropped 7 bases, with 10 bases sitting between them. The CDR3 reads CASMGVFEKLFF. CDR3 in DNA: TGTGCCAGCATGGGGGTTTTTGAAAAACTGTTTTTT.

The chain combines TRBV11-2 with TRBJ2-6; D gene unclear. Trimming cost V 5 bases and J 4 bases, with 12 bases left between them. Germline-derived CDR1 and CDR2 are SGHAT and FQNNGV. The CDR3 length is 15 residues. CDR3 coding DNA: TGTGCCAGCAGCCCAACGGAGTCCGGGGCCAACGTCCTGACTTTC. Protein sequence: CASSPTESGANVLTF.